One and the same sample provided the 23 T cell receptor beta chains below, sequenced in a study of brain T cells in children with intractable seizures. Sequencing was limited to surgery cases with top T cell transcript signatures in brain tissue. Some clones are missing from TCRdb's copy, which holds only in-frame ones; the method was immunoSEQ multiplex PCR. The data show around 5,200 clones, roughly nine tenths seen once. The sample in question was resected brain tissue, obtained at surgery. These receptors all stem from a boy under two years old with focal cortical dysplasia and intractable seizures.

V gene TRBV9 combines with J gene TRBJ2-7; 7 bases are a match to TRBD1. Trimming removed 3 bases from V and 3 bases from J; junction bases left unmatched: 0. This CDR3 spans 12 amino acids. CDR1 is SGDLS, CDR2 YYNGEE, per germline. This chain's CDR3 is CASSGQGYEQYF. The CDR3 DNA sequence: TGTGCCAGCAGCGGACAGGGCTACGAGCAGTACTTC. Variable domain in full (rest from reference TRBV9 and TRBJ2-7): DSGVTQTPKHLITATGQRVTLRCSPRSGDLSVYWYQQSLDQGLQFLIQYYNGEERAKGNILERFSAQQFPDLHSELNLSSLELGDSALYFCASSGQGYEQYFGPGTRLTVT.

V gene TRBV5-4 combines with J gene TRBJ1-2, with D unresolved. The V gene lost 1 base and the J gene lost 7 bases, with 8 bases spanning the gap. This CDR3 has 12 residues. Germline V gene data show CDR1 as SGHNT and CDR2 as YYREEE (reference sequence). The DNA for the CDR3 is TGTGCCAGCAGCTTGTTACCCTCTGGCTACACCTTC. Its translation: CASSLLPSGYTF.

The rearrangement joins TRBV2 to TRBJ1-3, with no clear D. Trimming pared 5 bases from V and 10 bases from J, leaving 18 bases between. This CDR3 is built from 14 residues. CDR1 is SNHLY, CDR2 FYNNEI, per germline. The CDR3 spells CASSPTISTGTIYF. The CDR3 coding sequence is TGTGCCAGCAGTCCCACTATATCGACGGGGACCATATATTTT.

This clone was counted once. The chain is built from TRBV5-6 and TRBJ1-1; a possible D gene is TRBD1 (6 bases). The length of the CDR3 is 18 residues. The germline V gene encodes CDR1 SGHDT and CDR2 YYEEEE. The V gene lost 4 bases and the J gene lost 0 bases, with 22 bases spanning the gap. CDR3 coding DNA: TGTGCCAGCAGCCCCCTAATACGGCGGGGGGCCATGAACACTGAAGCTTTCTTT. This gives the protein CASSPLIRRGAMNTEAFF.

The rearrangement uses TRBV7-9 and TRBJ2-3, with TRBD2 as a possible D gene (6 bases). Trimming took 4 bases from V and 9 from J, leaving 17 bases between them. Germline V gene lookup returns CDR1 SEHNR and CDR2 FQNEAQ (reference sequence). The CDR3 has 14 residues. Here the CDR3 reads CASSSGGVTGTQYF. The CDR3 region has the DNA TGTGCCAGCAGCTCTGGCGGGGTAACGGGCACGCAGTATTTT.

The chain has TRBV27 and TRBJ2-1; 7 bases fit TRBD2. Germline V gene data show CDR1 as MNHEY and CDR2 as SMNVEV (reference sequence). CDR3 length: 15 amino acids. V lost 5 bases to trimming and J lost 3 bases; unmatched junction nucleotides: 7. Written as DNA, the CDR3 is TGTGCCAGCAGTCCGTTAGCGGGCCGCTACAATGAGCAGTTCTTC. Protein: CASSPLAGRYNEQFF.

CDR3 protein: CASSLGGRLNIQYF. CDR3 nucleotides: TGTGCCAGCAGCTTGGGGGGAAGATTAAACATTCAGTACTTC. This chain uses TRBV5-6 with TRBJ2-4, with D unresolved. Looked up from germline, CDR1 is SGHDT and CDR2 is YYEEEE. Trimming removed 0 bases at V and 6 bases at J, with 10 bases between. The CDR3 loop spans 14 amino acids.

V gene TRBV7-2 combines with J gene TRBJ1-5; perhaps TRBD1 as D (6 bases). The germline V and J ends were trimmed by 1 base and 6 bases, with 13 bases remaining between them. This CDR3 is built from 15 residues. The germline CDR1 and CDR2 sequences are SGHTA and FQGNSA. The CDR3 DNA reads as TGTGCCAGCAGCTTAGTCGGGGGCGGTGGTCAGCCCCAGCATTTT. Translating it yields CASSLVGGGGQPQHF.

This sequence joins TRBV5-1 and TRBJ2-3; 9 positions match TRBD1. Unmatched junction bases numbered 2, after V lost 4 bases and J lost 5 bases. CDR1 and CDR2 from the germline V gene are SGHRS and YFSETQ. The CDR3 is 13 residues long. The CDR3 region has the DNA TGCGCCAGCAGCAAGGACAGGGGAGATACGCAGTATTTT. Translation: CASSKDRGDTQYF.

The genes are TRBV5-6 and TRBJ2-7; D is perhaps TRBD2 (5 bases). The CDR3 length is 17 residues. Germline lookup yields CDR1 SGHDT and CDR2 YYEEEE. Trimming stripped 4 bases from V and 0 bases from J, with 20 bases between. CDR3 nucleotides: TGTGCCAGCAGCGAGGGCTTCCTCGGTATGGCCTCCTACGAGCAGTACTTC. Amino acid sequence: CASSEGFLGMASYEQYF.

The chain has TRBV6-2 or TRBV6-3 and TRBJ1-5; 9 nucleotides match TRBD1. CDR3 length equals 16 residues. Losses at the gene ends were 2 bases for V and 4 bases for J; bases not matched to a gene: 6. Germline lookup yields CDR1 MNHEY and CDR2 SVGEGT. This CDR3 is CASSYQTGTGNQPQHF. The CDR3 DNA is TGTGCCAGCAGTTACCAAACCGGGACAGGGAATCAGCCCCAGCATTTT.

This clone was counted a single time. This rearrangement joins TRBV6-1 to TRBJ2-1, with D possibly TRBD2 on 6 matching bases. Germline V gene sequence: CDR1 MNHNS, CDR2 SASEGT. The CDR3 extends over 11 amino acids. V lost 2 bases to trimming and J lost 12 bases, with 8 bases between them. The CDR3 DNA sequence: TGTGCCAGCAGTGAAACTAGCTGGCAGTTCTTC. Its translation: CASSETSWQFF.

This clone has just one count. The rearrangement uses TRBV6-1 and TRBJ1-3; 7 bases line up with TRBD1. The CDR3 length is 14 residues. Germline CDR1 and CDR2: MNHNS and SASEGT. V lost 1 base, J lost 4 bases, and 1 base stayed unmatched. The CDR3 protein is CASSEEDRGNTIYF. The DNA of the CDR3 is TGTGCCAGCAGTGAAGAGGACAGGGGAAACACCATATATTTT.

The chain joins TRBV4-3 to TRBJ2-1, with 10 bases that match TRBD2. The germline V gene encodes CDR1 LGHNA and CDR2 YSLEER. V dropped 4 bases and J dropped 12; count of bases not matched to a gene: 12. CDR3 size: 15 residues. The CDR3 loop reads CASSPRVAGGLTQFF. CDR3 nucleotide sequence: TGCGCCAGCAGCCCACGGGTAGCGGGGGGCTTAACGCAGTTCTTC.

This chain uses TRBV19 with TRBJ1-6; D ambiguous. The CDR3 is 15 residues long. V was pared by 4 bases and J by 6 bases, with 13 bases between. Germline V gene data show CDR1 as LNHDA and CDR2 as SQIVND (reference sequence). The CDR3 DNA reads as TGTGCCAGTAGTACGTGGGGAGGCGTTAATTCACCCCTCCACTTT. As protein: CASSTWGGVNSPLHF.

The CDR3: CATSGPSGSNEQFF. CDR3 DNA: TGTGCCACCAGTGGGCCTAGCGGGAGCAATGAGCAGTTCTTC. The genes are TRBV24-1 and TRBJ2-1; 10 bases agree with TRBD2. Germline V gene data show CDR1 as KGHDR and CDR2 as SFDVKD. The CDR3 covers 14 residues. Trimming took 5 bases from V and 6 from J; bases not matched to a gene: 3.

The chain uses TRBV2 and TRBJ2-1, with a tentative D call TRBD1 (6 bases). Trimming left V 11 bases short and J 3 bases short, with 26 bases between. The CDR3 is 17 amino acids. From germline, CDR1 is SNHLY and CDR2 FYNNEI. CDR3 coding DNA: TGTGCCGCGGCGATGAGAGGGGGAAGCGACCACTACAATGAGCAGTTCTTC. It is translated as CAAAMRGGSDHYNEQFF.

The gene calls are TRBV7-9 and TRBJ1-2; D is possibly TRBD1 (6 bases). The length of the CDR3 is 15 residues. Per germline, CDR1 SEHNR and CDR2 FQNEAQ (reference sequence). Trimming removed 7 bases from V and 4 bases from J, with 19 bases in between. Here the CDR3 reads CASTPDAGAIYGYTF. Here the CDR3 DNA reads TGTGCCAGCACCCCAGATGCGGGGGCCATCTATGGCTACACCTTC.

J is TRBJ2-1 and V is TRBV4-1; D gene uncertain. The CDR3 totals 14 residues. V was cut by 1 base and J by 10 bases, with 14 bases left in between. CDR1 and CDR2 from the germline V gene are MGHRA and YSYEKL. Written as DNA, the CDR3 is TGCGCCAGCAGCCAAGCCATTATGTTGGAGGAGCAGTTCTTC. Amino acids: CASSQAIMLEEQFF.

This rearrangement joins TRBV9 to TRBJ2-5; 16 positions agree with TRBD2. This CDR3 has 16 amino acids. Germline values: CDR1 SGDLS, CDR2 YYNGEE. Trimming at V came to 4 bases and at J to 2 bases, leaving 2 bases not matched to a gene. The DNA for the CDR3 is TGTGCCAGCAGCCCGGGACTAGCGGGGGGGCAAGAGACCCAGTACTTC. Its protein product is CASSPGLAGGQETQYF.

J is TRBJ2-3 and V is TRBV5-4; 9 bases agree with TRBD1. Germline V gives CDR1 SGHNT, CDR2 YYREEE (reference sequence). Germline trimming cut 2 bases from V and 1 base from J; bases unmatched to any gene: 8. The CDR3 is 17 residues long. CDR3 protein: CASSFKGGDRGTDTQYF. The CDR3 DNA follows: TGTGCCAGCAGCTTTAAGGGAGGGGACAGGGGCACAGATACGCAGTATTTT.

V and J are TRBV13 and TRBJ2-2; D is possibly TRBD2 (6 bases). The CDR3 sequence is 17 residues long. The germline CDR1 and CDR2 sequences are PRHDT and FYEKMQ (reference sequence). V was cut by 6 bases and J by 0 bases, with 17 bases left in between. CDR3 nucleotides: TGTGCCAGCAGTCTCTACCATAGCGGTTCGAACACCGGGGAGCTGTTTTTT. Its translation: CASSLYHSGSNTGELFF.

This chain joins TRBV5-4 and TRBJ2-7; D is ambiguous. CDR1 SGHNT and CDR2 YYREEE come from the germline V gene (reference sequence). This CDR3 comprises 12 residues. Between the trimmed V and J ends, which lost 5 bases and 6 bases, there was a span of 12 bases. In DNA, the CDR3 is TGTGCCAGCAGTATAAGGGCGCGCGAGCAGTACTTC. Its translation: CASSIRAREQYF.